These T cell receptor beta chains were read from a single sample in a study of cytomegalovirus exposure and HLA in healthy donors. Profiled with immunoSEQ multiplex PCR; TCRdb holds only in-frame clones, not every one. The table for this sample gives more than 200,000 clones. The sample was PBMCs. All receptors derive from a woman under 40 in good health and CMV-seropositive. The CDR3 runs from the conserved cysteine through the conserved F or W. A D gene is named only where the DNA matches it firmly.

j_call: TRBJ2-1
cdr3_length: 15
v_call: TRBV28
d_call: TRBD2
cdr3_nt: TGTGCCAGCAGTCGGCGGGAGGGCCTCTACAATGAGCAGTTCTTC
cdr3_aa: CASSRREGLYNEQFF

j_call: TRBJ2-3
cdr3_length: 15
v_call: TRBV11-2
d_call: TRBD2
cdr3_nt: TGTGCCAGCAGCTTAGGCGGGGGGGGCATCCTCACGCAGTATTTT
cdr3_aa: CASSLGGGGILTQYF

j_call: TRBJ2-2
cdr3_length: 17
v_call: TRBV7-9
d_call: NA
cdr3_nt: TGTGCCAGCAGCCCCCCCGGAGGGCGTTCGAACACCGGGGAGCTGTTTTTT
cdr3_aa: CASSPPGGRSNTGELFF

j_call: TRBJ1-1
cdr3_length: 13
v_call: TRBV10-1
d_call: NA
cdr3_nt: TGCGCCAGCAGTGACGGGGAAACAACTGAAGCTTTCTTT
cdr3_aa: CASSDGETTEAFF

j_call: TRBJ1-1
cdr3_length: 13
v_call: TRBV5-5
d_call: NA
cdr3_nt: TGTGCCAGCAGCTTGGTTCTAGACACTGAAGCTTTCTTT
cdr3_aa: CASSLVLDTEAFF

j_call: TRBJ2-7
cdr3_length: 18
v_call: TRBV18
d_call: TRBD2
cdr3_nt: TGTGCCAGCTCACTCGCGACTAGCGGGCAAATCAGAAGCTACGAGCAGTACTTC
cdr3_aa: CASSLATSGQIRSYEQYF

j_call: TRBJ2-7
cdr3_length: 16
v_call: TRBV6-6
d_call: NA
cdr3_nt: TGTGCCAGCAGTTACCCTCCCCCAGGGGACTCCTACGAGCAGTACTTC
cdr3_aa: CASSYPPPGDSYEQYF

j_call: TRBJ1-3
cdr3_length: 16
v_call: TRBV6-5
d_call: NA
cdr3_nt: TGTGCCAGCAGTTACTCGAAGGACAGTTCTGGAAACACCATATATTTT
cdr3_aa: CASSYSKDSSGNTIYF

j_call: TRBJ2-5
cdr3_length: 17
v_call: TRBV5-6
d_call: NA
cdr3_nt: TGTGCCAGCAGCTTGGCCAAACAGGCGGGGTACCAAGAGACCCAGTACTTC
cdr3_aa: CASSLAKQAGYQETQYF

j_call: TRBJ2-7
cdr3_length: 13
v_call: TRBV29-1
d_call: NA
cdr3_nt: TGCAGCGTTGCCGGGACACTCTCCTACGAGCAGTACTTC
cdr3_aa: CSVAGTLSYEQYF

j_call: TRBJ1-5
cdr3_length: 16
v_call: TRBV11-3
d_call: TRBD1
cdr3_nt: TGTGCCAGCAGCTTAGGACAGGGGGCTATTAATCAGCCCCAGCATTTT
cdr3_aa: CASSLGQGAINQPQHF